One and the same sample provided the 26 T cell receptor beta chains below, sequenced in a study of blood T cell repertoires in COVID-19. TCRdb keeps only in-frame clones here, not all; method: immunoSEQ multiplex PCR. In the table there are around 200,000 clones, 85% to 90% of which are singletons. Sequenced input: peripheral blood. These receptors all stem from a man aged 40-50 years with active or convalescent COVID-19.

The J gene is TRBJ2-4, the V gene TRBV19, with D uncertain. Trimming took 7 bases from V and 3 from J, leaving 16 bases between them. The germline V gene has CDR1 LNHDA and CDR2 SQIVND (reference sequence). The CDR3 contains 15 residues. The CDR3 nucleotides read TGTGCCAGTATCAAGGATAACTCAGGCAAAAACATTCAGTACTTC. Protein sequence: CASIKDNSGKNIQYF.

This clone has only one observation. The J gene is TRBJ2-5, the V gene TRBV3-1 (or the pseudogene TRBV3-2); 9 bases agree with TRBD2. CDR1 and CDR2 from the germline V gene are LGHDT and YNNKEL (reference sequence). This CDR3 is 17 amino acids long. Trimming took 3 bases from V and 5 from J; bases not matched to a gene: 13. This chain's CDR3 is CASSHPRGRGGVETQYF. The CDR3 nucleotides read TGTGCCAGCAGCCATCCCCGCGGGCGGGGGGGCGTCGAGACCCAGTACTTC.

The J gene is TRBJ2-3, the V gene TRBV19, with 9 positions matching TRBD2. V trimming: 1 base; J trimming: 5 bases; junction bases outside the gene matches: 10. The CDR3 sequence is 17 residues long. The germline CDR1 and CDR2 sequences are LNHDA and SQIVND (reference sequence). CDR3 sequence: CASSIGWLAGKGDTQYF. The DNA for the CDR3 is TGTGCCAGTAGTATAGGTTGGCTAGCGGGGAAGGGAGATACGCAGTATTTT.

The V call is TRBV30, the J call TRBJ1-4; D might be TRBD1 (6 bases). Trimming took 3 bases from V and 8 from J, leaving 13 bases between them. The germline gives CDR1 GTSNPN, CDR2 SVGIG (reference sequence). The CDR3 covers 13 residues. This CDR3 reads CAWRDSSKEKLFF. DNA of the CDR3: TGTGCCTGGAGGGACAGCAGCAAGGAAAAACTGTTTTTT.

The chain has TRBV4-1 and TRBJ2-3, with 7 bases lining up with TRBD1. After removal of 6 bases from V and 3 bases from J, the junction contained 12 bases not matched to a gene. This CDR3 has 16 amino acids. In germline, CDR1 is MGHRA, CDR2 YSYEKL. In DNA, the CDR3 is TGCGCCAGCAGAAAACCGGGACAGAAATCGACAGATACGCAGTATTTT. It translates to CASRKPGQKSTDTQYF.

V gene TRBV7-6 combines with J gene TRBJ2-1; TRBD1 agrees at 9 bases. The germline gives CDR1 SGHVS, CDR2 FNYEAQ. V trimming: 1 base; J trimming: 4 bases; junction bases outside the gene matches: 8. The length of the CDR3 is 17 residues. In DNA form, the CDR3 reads TGTGCCAGCAGCTTAGTAACCGGGACAGGGCTTTACAATGAGCAGTTCTTC. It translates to CASSLVTGTGLYNEQFF.

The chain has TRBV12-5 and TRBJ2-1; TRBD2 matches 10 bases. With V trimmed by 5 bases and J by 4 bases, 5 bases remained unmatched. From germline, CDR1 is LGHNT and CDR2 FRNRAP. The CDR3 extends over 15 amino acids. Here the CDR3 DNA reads TGTGCTAGTGGTAGTAGCGGGGGGTTATACAATGAGCAGTTCTTC. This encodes CASGSSGGLYNEQFF.

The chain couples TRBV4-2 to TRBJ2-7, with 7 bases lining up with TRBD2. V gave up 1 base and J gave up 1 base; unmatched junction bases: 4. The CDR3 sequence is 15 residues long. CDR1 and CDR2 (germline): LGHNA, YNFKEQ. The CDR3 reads CASSQAGGGSYEQYF. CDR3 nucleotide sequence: TGTGCCAGCAGCCAAGCTGGGGGGGGGTCCTACGAGCAGTACTTC.

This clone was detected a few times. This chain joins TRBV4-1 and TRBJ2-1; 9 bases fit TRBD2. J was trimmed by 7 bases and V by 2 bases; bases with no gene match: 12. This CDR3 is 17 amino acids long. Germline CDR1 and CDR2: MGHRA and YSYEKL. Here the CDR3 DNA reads TGCGCCAGCAGCCAACCCCTACGAGCGGGGGGTCGGAATGAGCAGTTCTTC. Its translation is CASSQPLRAGGRNEQFF.

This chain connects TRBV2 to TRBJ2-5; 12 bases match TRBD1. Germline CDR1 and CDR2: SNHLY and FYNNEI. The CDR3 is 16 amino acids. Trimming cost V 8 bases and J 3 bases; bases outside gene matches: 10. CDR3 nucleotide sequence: TGTGCCAGCCTTGCTGGGACAGGGGGCCTAAAAGAGACCCAGTACTTC. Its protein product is CASLAGTGGLKETQYF.

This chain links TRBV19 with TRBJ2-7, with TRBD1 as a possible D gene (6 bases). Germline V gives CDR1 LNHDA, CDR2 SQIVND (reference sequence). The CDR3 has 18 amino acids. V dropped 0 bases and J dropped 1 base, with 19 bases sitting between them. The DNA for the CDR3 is TGTGCCAGTAGTATAGATTTATTGGACAGCGTACCTTCCTACGAGCAGTACTTC. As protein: CASSIDLLDSVPSYEQYF. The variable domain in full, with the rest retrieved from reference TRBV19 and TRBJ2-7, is DGGITQSPKYLFRKEGQNVTLSCEQNLNHDAMYWYRQDPGQGLRLIYYSQIVNDFQKGDIAEGYSVSREKKESFPLTVTSAQKNPTAFYLCASSIDLLDSVPSYEQYFGPGTRLTVT.

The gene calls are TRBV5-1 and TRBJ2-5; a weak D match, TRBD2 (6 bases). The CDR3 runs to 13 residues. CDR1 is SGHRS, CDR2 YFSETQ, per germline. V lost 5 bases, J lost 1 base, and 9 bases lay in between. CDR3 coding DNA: TGCGCCAGCAGAGGCGGGATCCAAGAGACCCAGTACTTC. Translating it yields CASRGGIQETQYF.

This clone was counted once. DNA for the CDR3: TGCGCCAGCAGCTTGGCCCCAGCGGGGTCCCAAGAGACCCAGTACTTC. This sequence encodes CASSLAPAGSQETQYF. This chain links TRBV5-1 with TRBJ2-5; 7 bases align to TRBD2. V shed 0 bases and J 1 base; nucleotides not matched to a gene: 6. The CDR3 length is 16 residues. Germline V gene lookup returns CDR1 SGHRS and CDR2 YFSETQ.

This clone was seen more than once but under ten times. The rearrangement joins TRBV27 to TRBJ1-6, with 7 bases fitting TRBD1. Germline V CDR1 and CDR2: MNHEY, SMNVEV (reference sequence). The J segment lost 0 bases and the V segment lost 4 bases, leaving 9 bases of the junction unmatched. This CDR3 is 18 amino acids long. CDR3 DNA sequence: TGTGCCAGCAGTTACGGGACAGTTTCAAGCTCCTATAATTCACCCCTCCACTTT. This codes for CASSYGTVSSSYNSPLHF.

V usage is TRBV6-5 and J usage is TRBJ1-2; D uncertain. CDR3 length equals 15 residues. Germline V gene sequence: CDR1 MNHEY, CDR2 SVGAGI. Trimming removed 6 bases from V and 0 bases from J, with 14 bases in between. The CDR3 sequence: CASRARGVPNYGYTF. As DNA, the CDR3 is TGTGCCAGCAGAGCCCGCGGGGTGCCTAACTATGGCTACACCTTC.

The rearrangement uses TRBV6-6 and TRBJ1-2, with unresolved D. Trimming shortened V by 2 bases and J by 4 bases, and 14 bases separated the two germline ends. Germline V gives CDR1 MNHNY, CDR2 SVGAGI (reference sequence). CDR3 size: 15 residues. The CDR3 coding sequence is TGTGCCAGCAGTTACGGAGTACCCCTATTCTATGGCTACACCTTC. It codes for CASSYGVPLFYGYTF.

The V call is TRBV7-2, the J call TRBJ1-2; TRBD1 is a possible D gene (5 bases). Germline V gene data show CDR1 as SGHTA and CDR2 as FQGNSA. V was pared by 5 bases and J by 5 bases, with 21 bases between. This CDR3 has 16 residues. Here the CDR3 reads CASSPDGAGRAYGYTF. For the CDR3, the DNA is TGTGCCAGCAGCCCCGATGGGGCAGGAAGGGCATATGGCTACACCTTC.

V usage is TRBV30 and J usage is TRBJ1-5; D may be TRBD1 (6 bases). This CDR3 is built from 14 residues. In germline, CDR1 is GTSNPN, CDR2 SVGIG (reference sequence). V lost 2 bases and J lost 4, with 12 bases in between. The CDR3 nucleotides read TGTGCCTGGAGTCTGGGACAACAGAATCAGCCCCAGCATTTT. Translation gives CAWSLGQQNQPQHF.

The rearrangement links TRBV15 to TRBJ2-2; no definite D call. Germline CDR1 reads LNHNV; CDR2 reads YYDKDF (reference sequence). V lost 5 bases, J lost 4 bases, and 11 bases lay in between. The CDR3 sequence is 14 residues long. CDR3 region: CATSLSGVTGELFF. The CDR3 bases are TGTGCCACCAGCCTATCCGGAGTCACCGGGGAGCTGTTTTTT.

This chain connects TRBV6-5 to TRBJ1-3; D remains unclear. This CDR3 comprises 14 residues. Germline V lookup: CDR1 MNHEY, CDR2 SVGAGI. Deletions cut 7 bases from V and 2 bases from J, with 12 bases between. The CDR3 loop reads CASTPMRAGNTIYF. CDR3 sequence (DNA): TGTGCCAGCACCCCTATGAGGGCTGGAAACACCATATATTTT.

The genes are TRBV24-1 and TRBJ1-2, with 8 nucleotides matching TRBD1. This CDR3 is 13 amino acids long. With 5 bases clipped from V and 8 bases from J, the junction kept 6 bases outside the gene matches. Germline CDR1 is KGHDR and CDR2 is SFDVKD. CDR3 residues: CATSGKDRGGYTF. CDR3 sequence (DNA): TGTGCCACCAGTGGAAAAGACAGGGGCGGCTACACCTTC.

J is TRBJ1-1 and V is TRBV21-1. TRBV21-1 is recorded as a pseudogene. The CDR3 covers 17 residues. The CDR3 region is CASVLGLPHGRSTEAFF. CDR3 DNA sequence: TGTGCCAGCGTACTGGGACTACCCCATGGAAGGAGCACTGAAGCTTTCTTT.

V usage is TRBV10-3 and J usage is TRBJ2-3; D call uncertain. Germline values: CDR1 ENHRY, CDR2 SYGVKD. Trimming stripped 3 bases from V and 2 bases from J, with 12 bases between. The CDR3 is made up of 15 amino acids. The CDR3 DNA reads TGTGCCATCAGTGACCCGAAAACAAACACAGATACGCAGTATTTT. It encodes CAISDPKTNTDTQYF.

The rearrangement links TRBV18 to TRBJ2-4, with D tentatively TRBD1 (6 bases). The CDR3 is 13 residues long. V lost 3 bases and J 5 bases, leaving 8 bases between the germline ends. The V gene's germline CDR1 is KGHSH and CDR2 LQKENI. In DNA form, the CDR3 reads TGTGCCAGCTCACCGGGACAACAAAACATTCAGTACTTC. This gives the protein CASSPGQQNIQYF.

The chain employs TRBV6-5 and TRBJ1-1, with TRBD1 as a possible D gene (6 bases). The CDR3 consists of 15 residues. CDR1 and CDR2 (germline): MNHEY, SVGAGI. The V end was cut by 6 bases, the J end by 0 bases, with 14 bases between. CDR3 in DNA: TGTGCCAGCAGCCAGACAGGCTATATGAACACTGAAGCTTTCTTT. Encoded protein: CASSQTGYMNTEAFF.

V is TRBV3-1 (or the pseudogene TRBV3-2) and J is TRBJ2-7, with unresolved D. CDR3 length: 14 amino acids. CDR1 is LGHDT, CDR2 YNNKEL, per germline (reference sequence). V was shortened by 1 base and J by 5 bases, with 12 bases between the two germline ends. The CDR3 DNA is TGTGCCAGCAGCCAAGCCGGCGAGGCGAACGAGCAGTACTTC. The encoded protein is CASSQAGEANEQYF.